What follows is one T cell receptor (beta chain) and its context. The sample carries other DNA sequences with the same CDR3. The data stem from a study of cytomegalovirus exposure and HLA in healthy donors. Study details: Samples from HLA-typed donors yielded 85 million to 95 million unique TCRs in an early data release.

This CDR3 is built from 16 residues. CDR1 and CDR2 from the germline V gene are SEHNR and FQNEAQ (reference sequence). The V gene lost 6 bases and the J gene lost 5 bases, with 19 bases spanning the gap. Use of 60 Vbeta and 13 Jbeta primers characterized the PCR. Assay used: immunoSEQ multiplex PCR; TCRdb lists only in-frame clones, some missing. This sample lists about 58,000 clones; its ten largest clones have around 4.2%. This TCR was recovered from a male donor in good health and CMV-seronegative. The chain uses TRBV7-9 and TRBJ1-4; no definite D call. The sequencing sample was made of PBMCs. In DNA form, the CDR3 reads TGTGCCAGCAGTCCGAGTACGGCACCGGGGAATGAAAAACTGTTTTTT. Amino acid sequence: CASSPSTAPGNEKLFF.